This TCR beta chain stems from a study of blood T cell repertoires in COVID-19. Study summary: There were acute and convalescent COVID-19 samples, and they came from the United States, Italy and Spain. Sources were T cells, B-cell-depleted T cells, or PBMCs; the material itself was cDNA or gDNA.

Per the authors' pipeline: Estimates of nucleated cell counts were drawn from the amplification of reference gene primers. Produced via immunoSEQ multiplex PCR; TCRdb's table is partial and in-frame only. Clone size and V and J calls were adopted from that table, with D and trimming inferred from the DNA. The sample holds approximately 210,000 clones, 70% to 85% seen once. Germline V gene data show CDR1 as SQVTM and CDR2 as ANQGSEA. With 1 base clipped from V and 6 bases from J, the junction kept 11 bases outside the gene matches. The CDR3 runs 16 residues. This TCR was sampled from a woman in her fifties or sixties who had recovered from COVID-19. Sequencing was done on a sample of PBMCs or T cells enriched from blood (not recorded which). The chain uses TRBV29-1 and TRBJ1-5; 8 bases fit TRBD1. CDR3 region: CSVEGPRQGFIQPQHF. Here the CDR3 DNA reads TGCAGCGTTGAAGGCCCCCGACAGGGGTTCATTCAGCCCCAGCATTTT.